In its sample, the clone carrying this T cell receptor (beta chain) was seen a few times. The entry originates in a study of patients and donors after allogeneic stem cell transplantation. The germline V gene encodes CDR1 KGHSH and CDR2 LQKENI. Trimming removed 3 bases at V and 0 bases at J, with 11 bases between. The CDR3 has 15 amino acids. Each CDR3 protein is one row after TCRdb ran MiXCR on the RT-PCR reads. Among almost 90,000 distinct CDR3 sequences listed, 4% to 5% were seen once. The chain recombines TRBV18 with TRBJ1-1; D gene unclear. The sample consisted of blood, either unsorted or a sorted T cell fraction (not recorded which). The TCR comes from a human donor who was either an allogeneic HSCT recipient or a stem cell or donor lymphocyte infusion donor (not recorded which). It is not recorded whose cells these are; they may come from a transplant donor. CDR3 residues: CASSPSQTVNTEAFF. Here the CDR3 DNA reads TGTGCCAGCTCACCGTCCCAGACGGTGAACACTGAAGCTTTCTTT.